The present entry profiles one T cell receptor (beta chain) with its context. Its antigen is still unknown. The data were obtained in a study of CD4 T cells in relation to SARS-CoV-2 and coronaviruses. Across the study: PBMCs were cultured with antigen for around nine days before TCR beta sequencing. Shared crossreactive spike epitopes were mapped to their HLA restriction. Study observations and caveats: Each donor contributed either pre-pandemic or post-infection samples, not both.

Assay used: immunoSEQ multiplex PCR; TCRdb lists only in-frame clones, some missing. The data hold about 26,000 clones, with 60% to 80% observed a single time. Before the COVID-19 pandemic, during about 2010-2018, CD4+ T cells were taken from unexposed donors. The cells were cultured for 10 days before CD4+ T cells were isolated. Each well had a few million PBMCs in approximately 5% human AB serum with IL-2. Sequenced material: CD4+ T cells from PBMCs, cultured in vitro. This sequence was found in a human donor in good health.

The CDR3 loop reads CASSESARGNSPLHF. Written as DNA, the CDR3 is TGCGCCAGCAGTGAGTCAGCCCGGGGGAATTCACCCCTCCACTTT. The gene calls are TRBV10-2 and TRBJ1-6; a possible D gene is TRBD1 (5 bases). V lost 0 bases to trimming and J lost 7 bases, with 10 bases between them. Looked up from germline, CDR1 is WSHSY and CDR2 is SAAADI. CDR3 size: 15 residues.